Reported below is one TCR beta chain. Its antigen is still unknown. This record belongs to a study of cytomegalovirus exposure and HLA in healthy donors. Study results and limitations: In presence/absence analyses, roughly uniform sequencing depth across donors was assumed. Later analysis identified a missense DCLRE1C variant that was linked to TCR beta V- and J-gene trimming.

V shed 4 bases and J shed 7 bases, with 19 bases lying between them. The CDR3 has 15 residues. Germline V gene lookup returns CDR1 SGHTA and CDR2 FQGNSA. Primers for the PCR totalled 60 Vbeta and 13 Jbeta. The data were produced by immunoSEQ multiplex PCR, yet TCRdb's version contains in-frame clones alone and is incomplete. Seen here are 75,000 to 85,000 clones, 80% observed once, and the top ten hold approximately 1%. This TCR was sampled from a male donor in good health and CMV-seronegative. Sequenced material: PBMCs. The chain is built from TRBV7-2 and TRBJ1-2, with D unresolved. CDR3 nucleotides: TGTGCCAGCAGCTACCAAGAGGCAGCCGGGAGTGGCTACACCTTC. Translation: CASSYQEAAGSGYTF.